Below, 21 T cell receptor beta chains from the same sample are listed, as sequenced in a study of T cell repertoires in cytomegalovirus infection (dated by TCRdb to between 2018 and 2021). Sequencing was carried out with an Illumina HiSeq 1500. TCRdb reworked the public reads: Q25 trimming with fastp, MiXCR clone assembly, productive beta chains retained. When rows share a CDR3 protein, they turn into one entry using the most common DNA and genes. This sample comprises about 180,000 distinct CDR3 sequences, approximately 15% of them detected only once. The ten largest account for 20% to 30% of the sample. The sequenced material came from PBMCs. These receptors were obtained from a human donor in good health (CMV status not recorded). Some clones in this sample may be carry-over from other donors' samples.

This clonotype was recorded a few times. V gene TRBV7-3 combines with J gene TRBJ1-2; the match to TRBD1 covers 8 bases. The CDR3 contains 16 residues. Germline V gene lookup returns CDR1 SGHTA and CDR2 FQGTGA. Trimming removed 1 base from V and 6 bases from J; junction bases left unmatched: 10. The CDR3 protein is CASSLSGGQGRDGYTF. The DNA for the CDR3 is TGTGCCAGCAGCTTAAGTGGTGGACAGGGAAGAGATGGCTACACCTTC.

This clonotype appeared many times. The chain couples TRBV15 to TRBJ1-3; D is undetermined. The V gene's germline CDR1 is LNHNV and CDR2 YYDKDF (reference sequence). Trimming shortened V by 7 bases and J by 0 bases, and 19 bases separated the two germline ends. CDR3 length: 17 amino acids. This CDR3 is CATNSTATLCSGNTIYF. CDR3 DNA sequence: TGTGCCACCAATTCGACGGCCACCCTTTGCTCTGGAAACACCATATATTTT.

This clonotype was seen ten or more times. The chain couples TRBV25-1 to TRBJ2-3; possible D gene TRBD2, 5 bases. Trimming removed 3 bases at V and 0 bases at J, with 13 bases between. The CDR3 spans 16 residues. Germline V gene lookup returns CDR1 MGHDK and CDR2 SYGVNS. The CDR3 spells CASSDPGSPSTDTQYF. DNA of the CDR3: TGTGCCAGCAGTGATCCGGGGAGTCCTAGCACAGATACGCAGTATTTT.

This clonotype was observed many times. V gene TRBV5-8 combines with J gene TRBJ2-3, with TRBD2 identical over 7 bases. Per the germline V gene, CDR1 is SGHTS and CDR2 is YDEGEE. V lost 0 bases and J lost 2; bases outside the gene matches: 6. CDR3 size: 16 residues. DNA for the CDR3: TGTGCCAGCAGCTTGGTACTAGCGACCGACACAGATACGCAGTATTTT. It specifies CASSLVLATDTDTQYF.

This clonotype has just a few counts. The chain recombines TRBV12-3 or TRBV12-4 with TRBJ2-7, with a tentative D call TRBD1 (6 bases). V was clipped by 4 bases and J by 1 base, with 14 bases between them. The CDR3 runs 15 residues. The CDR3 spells CASSSLWDTSYEQYF. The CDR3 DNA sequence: TGTGCCAGCAGTTCCCTCTGGGACACTTCCTACGAGCAGTACTTC.

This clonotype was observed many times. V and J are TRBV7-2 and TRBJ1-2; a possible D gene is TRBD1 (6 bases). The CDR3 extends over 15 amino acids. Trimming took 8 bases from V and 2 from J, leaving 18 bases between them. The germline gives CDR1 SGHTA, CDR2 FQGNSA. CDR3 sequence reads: CASGSYQGRNYGYTF. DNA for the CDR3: TGTGCCAGCGGGTCCTATCAGGGGAGGAACTATGGCTACACCTTC.

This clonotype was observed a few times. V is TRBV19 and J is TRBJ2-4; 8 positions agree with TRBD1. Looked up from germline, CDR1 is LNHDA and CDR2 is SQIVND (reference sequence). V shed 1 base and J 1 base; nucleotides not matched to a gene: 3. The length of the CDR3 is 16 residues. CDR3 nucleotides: TGTGCCAGTAGTATAGGAGGGGACAGGGCCAAAAACATTCAGTACTTC. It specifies CASSIGGDRAKNIQYF.

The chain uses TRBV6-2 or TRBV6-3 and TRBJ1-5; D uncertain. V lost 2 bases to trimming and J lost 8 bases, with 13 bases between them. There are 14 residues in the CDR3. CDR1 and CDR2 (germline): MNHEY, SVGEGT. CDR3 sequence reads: CASSYPRPFEPQHF. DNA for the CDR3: TGTGCCAGCAGTTACCCCCGGCCATTTGAGCCCCAGCATTTT.

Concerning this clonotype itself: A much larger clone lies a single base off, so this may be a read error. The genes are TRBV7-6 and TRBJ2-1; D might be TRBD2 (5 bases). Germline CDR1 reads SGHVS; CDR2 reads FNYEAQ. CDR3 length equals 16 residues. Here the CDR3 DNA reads TGTGCCAGCAGCCAATTTAGCGTCAGGTACTACAATGAGCAGCTCTTC. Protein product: CASSQFSVRYYNEQLF.

The CDR3 reads CASSNWGQFQFF. The CDR3 nucleotides are TGTGCCAGCAGTAATTGGGGCCAATTCCAGTTCTTC. The chain carries TRBV7-9 and TRBJ2-1; D is possibly TRBD1 (5 bases). V was trimmed by 6 bases and J by 13 bases, leaving 16 bases between them. The CDR3 is 12 amino acids. Germline lookup yields CDR1 SEHNR and CDR2 FQNEAQ (reference sequence).

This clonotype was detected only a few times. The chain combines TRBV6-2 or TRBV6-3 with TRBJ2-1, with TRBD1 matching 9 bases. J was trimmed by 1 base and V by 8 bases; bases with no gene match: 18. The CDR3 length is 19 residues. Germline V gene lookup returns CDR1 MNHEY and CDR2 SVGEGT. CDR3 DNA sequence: TGTGCCAGCGGATCGCCCCGGGTTGGGGACAGGGAATCCTACAATGAGCAGTTCTTC. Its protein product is CASGSPRVGDRESYNEQFF.

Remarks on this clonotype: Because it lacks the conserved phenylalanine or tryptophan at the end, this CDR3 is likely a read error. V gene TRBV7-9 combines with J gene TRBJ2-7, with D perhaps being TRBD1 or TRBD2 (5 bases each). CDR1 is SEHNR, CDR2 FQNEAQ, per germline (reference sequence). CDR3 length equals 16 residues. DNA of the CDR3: TGTGCCAGCAGCTTGGGGCCCGGGACGGAGAAGTACGATCAGTACTTA. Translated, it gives CASSLGPGTEKYDQYL.

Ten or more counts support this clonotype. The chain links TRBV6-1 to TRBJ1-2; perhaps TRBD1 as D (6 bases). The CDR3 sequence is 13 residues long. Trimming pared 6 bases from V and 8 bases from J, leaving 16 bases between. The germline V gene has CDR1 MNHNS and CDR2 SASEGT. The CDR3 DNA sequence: TGTGCCAGCAGAGTACAGGGCGCTTGGGGCTACACCTTC. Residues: CASRVQGAWGYTF.

The CDR3: CASSSSPTEAFF. The CDR3 DNA follows: TGTGCCAGCAGTTCCTCCCCCACTGAAGCTTTCTTT. This sequence joins TRBV12-3 or TRBV12-4 and TRBJ1-1; D ambiguous. This CDR3 is built from 12 residues. V shed 4 bases and J shed 4 bases, with 7 bases lying between them.

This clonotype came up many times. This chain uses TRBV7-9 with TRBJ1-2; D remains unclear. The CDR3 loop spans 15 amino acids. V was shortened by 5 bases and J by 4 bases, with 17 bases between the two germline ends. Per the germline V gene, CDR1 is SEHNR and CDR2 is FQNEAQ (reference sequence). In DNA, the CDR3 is TGTGCCAGCAGCCACCCCGCCGGGGTAATCTATGGCTACACCTTC. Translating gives CASSHPAGVIYGYTF.

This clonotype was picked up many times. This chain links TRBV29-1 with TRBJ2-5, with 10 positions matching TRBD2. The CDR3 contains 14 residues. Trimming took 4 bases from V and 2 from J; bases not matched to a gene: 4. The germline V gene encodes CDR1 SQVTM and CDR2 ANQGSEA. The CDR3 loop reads CSVVAGGVQETQYF. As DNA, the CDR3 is TGCAGCGTTGTAGCGGGAGGAGTGCAAGAGACCCAGTACTTC.

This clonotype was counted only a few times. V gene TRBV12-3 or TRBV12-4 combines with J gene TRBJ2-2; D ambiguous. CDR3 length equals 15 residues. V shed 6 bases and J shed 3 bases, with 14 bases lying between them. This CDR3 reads CASSPRTGYTGELFF. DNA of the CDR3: TGTGCCAGCAGCCCCCGGACGGGTTACACCGGGGAGCTGTTTTTT.

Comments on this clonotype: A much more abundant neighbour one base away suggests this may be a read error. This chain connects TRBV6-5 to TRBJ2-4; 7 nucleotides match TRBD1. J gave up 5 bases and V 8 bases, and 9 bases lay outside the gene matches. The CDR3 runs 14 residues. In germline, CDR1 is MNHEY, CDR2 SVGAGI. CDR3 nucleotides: TGTGCCAGCTCTAGAGGGGACAGTGAAAACATTCAGTACTTC. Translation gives CASSRGDSENIQYF.

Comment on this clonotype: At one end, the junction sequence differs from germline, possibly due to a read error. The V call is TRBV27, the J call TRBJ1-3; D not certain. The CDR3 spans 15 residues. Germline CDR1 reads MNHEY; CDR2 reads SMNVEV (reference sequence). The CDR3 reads CASSLNWYSGNTLYF. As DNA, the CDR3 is TGTGCCAGCAGTTTAAACTGGTACTCTGGAAACACCTTATATTTT.

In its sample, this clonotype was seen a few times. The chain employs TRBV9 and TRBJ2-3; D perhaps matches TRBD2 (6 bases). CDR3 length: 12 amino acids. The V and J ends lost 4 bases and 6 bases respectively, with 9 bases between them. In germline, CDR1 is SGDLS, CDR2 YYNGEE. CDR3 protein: CASSFRGDTQYF. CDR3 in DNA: TGTGCCAGCAGCTTCCGGGGGGATACGCAGTATTTT.

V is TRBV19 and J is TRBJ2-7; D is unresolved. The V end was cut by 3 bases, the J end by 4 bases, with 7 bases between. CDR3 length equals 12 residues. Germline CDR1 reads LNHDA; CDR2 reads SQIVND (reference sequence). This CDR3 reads CASSMLRYEQYF. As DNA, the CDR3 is TGTGCCAGTAGTATGCTGAGATACGAGCAGTACTTC.